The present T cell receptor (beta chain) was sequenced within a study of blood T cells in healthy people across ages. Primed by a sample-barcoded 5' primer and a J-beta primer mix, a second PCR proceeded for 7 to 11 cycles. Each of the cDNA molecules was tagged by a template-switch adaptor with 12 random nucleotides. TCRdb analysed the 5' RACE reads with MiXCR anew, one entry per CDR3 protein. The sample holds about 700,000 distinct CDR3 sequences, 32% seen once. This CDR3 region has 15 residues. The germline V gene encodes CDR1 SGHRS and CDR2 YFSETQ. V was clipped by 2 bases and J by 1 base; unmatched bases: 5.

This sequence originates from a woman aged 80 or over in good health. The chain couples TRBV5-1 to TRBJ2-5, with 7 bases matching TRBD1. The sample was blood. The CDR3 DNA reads TGCGCCAGCAGCTTAGAGACAGGGACCCAAGAGACCCAGTACTTC. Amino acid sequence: CASSLETGTQETQYF.